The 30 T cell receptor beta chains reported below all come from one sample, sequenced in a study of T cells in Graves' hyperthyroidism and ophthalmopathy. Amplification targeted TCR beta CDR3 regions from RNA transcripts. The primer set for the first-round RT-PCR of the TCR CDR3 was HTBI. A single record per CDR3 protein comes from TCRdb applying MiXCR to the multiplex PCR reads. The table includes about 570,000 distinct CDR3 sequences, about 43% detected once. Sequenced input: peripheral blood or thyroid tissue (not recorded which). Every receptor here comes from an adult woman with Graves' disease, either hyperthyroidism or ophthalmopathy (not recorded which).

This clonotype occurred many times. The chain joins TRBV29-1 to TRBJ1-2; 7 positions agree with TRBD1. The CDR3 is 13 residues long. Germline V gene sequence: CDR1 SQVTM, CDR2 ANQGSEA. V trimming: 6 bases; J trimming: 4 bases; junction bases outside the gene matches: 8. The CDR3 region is CSVPTTGIYGYTF. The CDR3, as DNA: TGCAGCGTGCCGACGACAGGGATCTATGGCTACACCTTC.

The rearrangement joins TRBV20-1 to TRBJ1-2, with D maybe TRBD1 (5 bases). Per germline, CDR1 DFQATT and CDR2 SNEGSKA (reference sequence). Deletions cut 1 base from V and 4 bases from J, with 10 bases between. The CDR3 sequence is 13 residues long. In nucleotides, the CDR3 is TGCAGTGCTAGAGGACAAAGGGGCTATGGCTACACCTTC. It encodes CSARGQRGYGYTF.

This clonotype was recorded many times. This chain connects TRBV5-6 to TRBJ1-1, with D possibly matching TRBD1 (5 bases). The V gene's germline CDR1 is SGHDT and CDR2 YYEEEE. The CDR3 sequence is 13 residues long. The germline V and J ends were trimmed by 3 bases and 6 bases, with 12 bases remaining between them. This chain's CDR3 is CASSSLGLSEAFF. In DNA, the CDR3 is TGTGCCAGCAGCTCTTTGGGACTCTCTGAAGCTTTCTTT.

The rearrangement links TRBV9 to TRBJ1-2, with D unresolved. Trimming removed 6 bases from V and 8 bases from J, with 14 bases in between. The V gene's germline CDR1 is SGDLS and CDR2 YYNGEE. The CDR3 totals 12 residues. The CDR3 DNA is TGTGCCAGCACCGTGGGCAGTTTAGGCTACACCTTC. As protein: CASTVGSLGYTF.

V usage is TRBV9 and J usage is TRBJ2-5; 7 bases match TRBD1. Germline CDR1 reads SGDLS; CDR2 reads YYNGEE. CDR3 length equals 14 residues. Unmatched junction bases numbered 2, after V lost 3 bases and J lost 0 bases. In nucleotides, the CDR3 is TGTGCCAGCAGCGAAGGGACAGACCAAGAGACCCAGTACTTC. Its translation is CASSEGTDQETQYF.

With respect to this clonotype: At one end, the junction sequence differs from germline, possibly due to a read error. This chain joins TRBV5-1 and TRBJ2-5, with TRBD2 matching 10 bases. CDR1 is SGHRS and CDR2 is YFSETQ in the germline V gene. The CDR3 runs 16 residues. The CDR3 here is CACSAKPGLASETQYF. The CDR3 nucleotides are TGTGCCTGCAGTGCTAAACCGGGACTAGCGTCTGAGACCCAGTACTTC. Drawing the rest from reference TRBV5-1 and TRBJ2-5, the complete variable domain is KAGVTQTPRYLIKTRGQQVTLSCSPISGHRSVSWYQQTPGQGLQFLFEYFSETQRNKGNFPGRFSGRQFSNSRSEMNVSTLELGDSALYLCACSAKPGLASETQYFGPGTRLLVL.

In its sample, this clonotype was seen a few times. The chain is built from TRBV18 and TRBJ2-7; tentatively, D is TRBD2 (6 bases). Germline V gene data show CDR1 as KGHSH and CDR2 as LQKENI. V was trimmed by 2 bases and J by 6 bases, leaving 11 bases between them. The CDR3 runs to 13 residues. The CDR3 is CASSPSGVGEQYF. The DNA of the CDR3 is TGTGCCAGCTCACCATCGGGGGTGGGCGAGCAGTACTTC.

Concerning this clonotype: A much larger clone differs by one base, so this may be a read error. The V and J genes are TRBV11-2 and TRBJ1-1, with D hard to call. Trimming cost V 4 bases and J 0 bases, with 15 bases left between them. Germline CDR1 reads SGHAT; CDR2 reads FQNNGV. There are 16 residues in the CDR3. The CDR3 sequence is CASSYKFGIMNTEAFF. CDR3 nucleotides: TGTGCCAGCAGCTACAAATTCGGGATCATGAACACTGAAGCTTTCTTT.

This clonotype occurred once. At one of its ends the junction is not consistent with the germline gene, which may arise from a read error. The DNA for the CDR3 is TGCGCCAGTTCGGGGTGGGGACGCCGAAATTTT. This translates into CASSGWGRRNF. This chain connects TRBV5-1 to TRBJ1-3; tentatively, D is TRBD1 (5 bases). The CDR3 covers 11 residues. Germline values: CDR1 SGHRS, CDR2 YFSETQ. The entire variable domain, with the rest obtained from reference TRBV5-1 and TRBJ1-3, is as follows: KAGVTQTPRYLIKTRGQQVTLSCSPISGHRSVSWYQQTPGQGLQFLFEYFSETQRNKGNFPGRFSGRQFSNSRSEMNVSTLELGDSALYLCASSGWGRRNFGEGSWLTVV.

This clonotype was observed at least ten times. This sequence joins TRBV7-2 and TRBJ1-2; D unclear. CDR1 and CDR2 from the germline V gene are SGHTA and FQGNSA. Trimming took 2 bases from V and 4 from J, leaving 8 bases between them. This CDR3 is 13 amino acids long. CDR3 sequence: CASSLSPGYGYTF. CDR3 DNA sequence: TGTGCCAGCAGCTTATCCCCCGGCTATGGCTACACCTTC.

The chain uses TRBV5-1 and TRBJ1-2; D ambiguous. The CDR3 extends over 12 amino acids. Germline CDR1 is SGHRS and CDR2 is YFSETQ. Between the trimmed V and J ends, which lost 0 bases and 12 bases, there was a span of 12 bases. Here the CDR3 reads CASSLGSSGNTF. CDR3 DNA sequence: TGCGCCAGCAGCTTGGGGAGCTCTGGAAACACCTTC.

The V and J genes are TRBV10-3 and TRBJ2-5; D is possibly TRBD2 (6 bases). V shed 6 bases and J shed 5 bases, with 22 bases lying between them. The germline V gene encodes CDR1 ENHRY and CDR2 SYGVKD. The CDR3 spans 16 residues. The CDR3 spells CAIRAVLAGMMETQYF. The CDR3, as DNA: TGTGCCATCAGGGCGGTATTGGCGGGGATGATGGAGACCCAGTACTTC.

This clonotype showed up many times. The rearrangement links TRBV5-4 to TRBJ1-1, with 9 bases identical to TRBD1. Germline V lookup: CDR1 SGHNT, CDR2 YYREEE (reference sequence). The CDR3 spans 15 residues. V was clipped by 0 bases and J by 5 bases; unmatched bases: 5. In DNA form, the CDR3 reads TGTGCCAGCAGCTTGGGAGGGACAGGGAGGACTGAAGCTTTCTTT. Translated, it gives CASSLGGTGRTEAFF.

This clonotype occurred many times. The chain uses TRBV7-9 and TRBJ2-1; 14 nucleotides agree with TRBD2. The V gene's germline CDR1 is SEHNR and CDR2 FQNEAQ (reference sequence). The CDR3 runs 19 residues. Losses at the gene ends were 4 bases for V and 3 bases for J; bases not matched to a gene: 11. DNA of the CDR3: TGTGCCAGCAGCTCCCAAGGCTACGGACTAGCGGGAGGCTACAATGAGCAGTTCTTC. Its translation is CASSSQGYGLAGGYNEQFF.

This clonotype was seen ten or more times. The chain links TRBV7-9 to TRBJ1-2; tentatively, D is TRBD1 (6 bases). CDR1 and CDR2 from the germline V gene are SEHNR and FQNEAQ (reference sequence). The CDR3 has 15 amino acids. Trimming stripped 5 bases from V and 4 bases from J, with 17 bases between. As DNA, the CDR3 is TGTGCCAGCAGCCAACGACAGGAGACGATCTATGGCTACACCTTC. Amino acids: CASSQRQETIYGYTF.

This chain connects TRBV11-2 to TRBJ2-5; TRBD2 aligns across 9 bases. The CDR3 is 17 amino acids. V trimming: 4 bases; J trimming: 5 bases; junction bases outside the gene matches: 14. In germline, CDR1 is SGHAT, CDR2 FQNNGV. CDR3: CASSYPRGGRFWETQYF. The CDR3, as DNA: TGTGCCAGCAGCTACCCGCGGGGGGGCCGATTTTGGGAGACCCAGTACTTC.

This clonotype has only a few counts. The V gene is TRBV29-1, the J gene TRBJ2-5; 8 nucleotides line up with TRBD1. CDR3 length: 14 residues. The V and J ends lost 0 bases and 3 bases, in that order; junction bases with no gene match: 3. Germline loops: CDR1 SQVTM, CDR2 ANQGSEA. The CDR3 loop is CSVEEAGGEETQYF. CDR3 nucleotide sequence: TGCAGCGTTGAAGAGGCAGGGGGCGAAGAGACCCAGTACTTC.

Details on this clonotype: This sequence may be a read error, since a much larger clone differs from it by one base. The CDR3 sequence is CASSGTGGSLGYTF. Written as DNA, the CDR3 is TGTGCCAGCAGTGGAACCGGGGGTTCCTTGGGCTACACCTTC. The rearrangement joins TRBV6-5 to TRBJ1-2, with a possible D match to TRBD1 (5 bases). The germline V and J ends were trimmed by 5 bases and 8 bases, with 18 bases remaining between them. This CDR3 has 14 amino acids. Germline lookup yields CDR1 MNHEY and CDR2 SVGAGI.

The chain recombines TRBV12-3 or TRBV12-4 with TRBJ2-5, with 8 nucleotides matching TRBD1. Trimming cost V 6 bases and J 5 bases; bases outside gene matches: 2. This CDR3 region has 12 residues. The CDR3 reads CASRGQEETQYF. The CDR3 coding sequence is TGTGCCAGCAGGGGACAGGAGGAGACCCAGTACTTC.

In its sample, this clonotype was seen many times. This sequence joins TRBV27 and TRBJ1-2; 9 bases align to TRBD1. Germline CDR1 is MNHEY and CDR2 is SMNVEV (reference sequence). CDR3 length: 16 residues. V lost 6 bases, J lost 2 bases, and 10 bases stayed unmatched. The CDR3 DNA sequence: TGTGCCAGCAGCCCCGGCCGGGACAGGGTAAACTATGGCTACACCTTC. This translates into CASSPGRDRVNYGYTF.

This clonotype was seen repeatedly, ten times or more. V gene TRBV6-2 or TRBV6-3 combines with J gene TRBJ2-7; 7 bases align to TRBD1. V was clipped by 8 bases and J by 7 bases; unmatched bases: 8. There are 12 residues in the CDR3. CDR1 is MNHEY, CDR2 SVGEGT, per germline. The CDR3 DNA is TGTGCCAGCTCGGACAGGACGGAAGAGCAGTACTTC. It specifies CASSDRTEEQYF.

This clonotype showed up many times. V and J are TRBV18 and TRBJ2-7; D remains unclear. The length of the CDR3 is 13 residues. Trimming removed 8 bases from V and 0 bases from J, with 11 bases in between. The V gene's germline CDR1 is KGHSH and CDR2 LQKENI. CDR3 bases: TGTGCCAGCAGCCCCCCGAGCTCCTACGAGCAGTACTTC. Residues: CASSPPSSYEQYF.

Here the CDR3 reads CASSFGERFFFRNYGYTF. DNA for the CDR3: TGTGCCAGCAGCTTTGGGGAGCGGTTCTTCTTTCGGAACTATGGCTACACCTTC. V gene TRBV12-1 combines with J gene TRBJ1-2. TRBV12-1 is deemed a pseudogene. The CDR3 extends over 18 amino acids.

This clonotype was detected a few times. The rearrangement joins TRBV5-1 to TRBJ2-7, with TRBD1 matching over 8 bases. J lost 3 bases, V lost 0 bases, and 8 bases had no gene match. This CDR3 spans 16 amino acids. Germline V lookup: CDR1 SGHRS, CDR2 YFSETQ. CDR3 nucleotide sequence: TGCGCCAGCAGCTTGGCCATGACAGGGGAGGTCTACGAGCAGTACTTC. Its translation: CASSLAMTGEVYEQYF.

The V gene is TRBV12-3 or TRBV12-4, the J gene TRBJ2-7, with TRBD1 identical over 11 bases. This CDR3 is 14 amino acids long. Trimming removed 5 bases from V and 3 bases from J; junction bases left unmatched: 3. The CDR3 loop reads CASSKGTGGYEQYF. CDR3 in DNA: TGTGCCAGCAGTAAAGGGACAGGGGGCTACGAGCAGTACTTC.

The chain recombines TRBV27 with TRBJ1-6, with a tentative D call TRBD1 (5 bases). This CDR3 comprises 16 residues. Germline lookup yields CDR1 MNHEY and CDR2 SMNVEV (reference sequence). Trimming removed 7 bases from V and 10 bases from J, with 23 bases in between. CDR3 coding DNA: TGTGCCAGCACTATGAACCGGGGCAACCGTGGCTCACCCCTCCACTTT. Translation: CASTMNRGNRGSPLHF.

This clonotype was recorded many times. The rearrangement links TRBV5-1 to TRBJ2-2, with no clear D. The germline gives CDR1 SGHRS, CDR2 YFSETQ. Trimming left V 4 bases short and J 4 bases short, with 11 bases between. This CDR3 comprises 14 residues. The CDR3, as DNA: TGCGCCAGCAGCCCACAACCTGGCACCGGGGAGCTGTTTTTT. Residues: CASSPQPGTGELFF. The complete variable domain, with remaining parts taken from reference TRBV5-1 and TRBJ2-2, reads KAGVTQTPRYLIKTRGQQVTLSCSPISGHRSVSWYQQTPGQGLQFLFEYFSETQRNKGNFPGRFSGRQFSNSRSEMNVSTLELGDSALYLCASSPQPGTGELFFGEGSRLTVL.

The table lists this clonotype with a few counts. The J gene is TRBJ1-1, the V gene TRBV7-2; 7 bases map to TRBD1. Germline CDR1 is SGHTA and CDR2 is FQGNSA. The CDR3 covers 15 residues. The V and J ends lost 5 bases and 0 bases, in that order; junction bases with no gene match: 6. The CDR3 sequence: CASSPGQLMNTEAFF. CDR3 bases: TGTGCCAGCAGCCCGGGACAGCTCATGAACACTGAAGCTTTCTTT.

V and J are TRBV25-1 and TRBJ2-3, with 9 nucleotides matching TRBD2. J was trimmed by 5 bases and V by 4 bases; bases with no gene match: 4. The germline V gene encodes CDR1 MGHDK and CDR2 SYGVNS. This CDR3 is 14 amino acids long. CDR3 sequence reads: CASSVAGGLDTQYF. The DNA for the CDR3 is TGTGCCAGCAGTGTGGCGGGAGGGCTAGATACGCAGTATTTT.

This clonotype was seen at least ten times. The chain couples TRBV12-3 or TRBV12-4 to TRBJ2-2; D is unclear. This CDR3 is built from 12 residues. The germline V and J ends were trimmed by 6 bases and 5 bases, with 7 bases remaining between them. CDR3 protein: CASSPTTGELFF. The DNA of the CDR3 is TGTGCCAGCAGCCCAACGACCGGGGAGCTGTTTTTT.